A single count supports the clone carrying this TCR beta chain. This specimen belongs to a study of blood T cell repertoires in COVID-19. At the level of the study: Both acute and convalescent COVID-19 samples were obtained from the United States, Italy and Spain.

As processed by the authors: How many nucleated cells were present was estimated from reference gene primer amplification. Some clones are missing from TCRdb's copy, which holds only in-frame ones; the method was immunoSEQ multiplex PCR. V and J calls and clone size are copied from that table; D and trimming were computed from the DNA. The profile shows some 30,000 clones, around 85% of them singletons. Trimming at V came to 6 bases and at J to 0 bases, leaving 4 bases not matched to a gene. This CDR3 spans 15 amino acids. Germline V gene sequence: CDR1 MNHEY, CDR2 SMNVEV (reference sequence). Sequencing input: peripheral blood. This sequence joins TRBV27 and TRBJ2-1, with 8 bases that match TRBD2. This clonotype originated in a man aged 60-69 years with active COVID-19. The CDR3 sequence: CASRGGTSSYNEQFF. Written as DNA, the CDR3 is TGTGCCAGCAGGGGGGGGACTAGCTCCTACAATGAGCAGTTCTTC.